This T cell receptor (beta chain) was profiled in a study of T cell responses to AZD1222 COVID-19 vaccine. Germline CDR1 reads SGHTA; CDR2 reads FQGNSA. This CDR3 has 13 residues. The V gene lost 4 bases and the J gene lost 2 bases, with 7 bases spanning the gap. General study points: Sampling that yielded the repertoires occurred only after the peak T cell response.

Concerning this clone: Its antigen is currently unknown.

Here immunoSEQ multiplex PCR was the method, and the copy in TCRdb shows in-frame clones only, minus some. The sample lists around 99,000 clones; roughly nine tenths were seen once. Second-dose groups at about 4 or about 12 weeks were pooled. This chain uses TRBV7-2 with TRBJ2-3; D unresolved. The specimen was peripheral blood, collected 28 days after the second AZD1222 dose. The sequence derives from an adult who received the AZD1222 COVID-19 vaccine. Here the CDR3 DNA reads TGTGCCAGCAGCTCTCCGGCCACAGATACGCAGTATTTT. Its protein is CASSSPATDTQYF.